Below, 18 T cell receptor beta chains from the same sample are listed, as sequenced in a study of T-cell reconstitution after alpha-beta-depleted transplantation in children. Using unique molecular identifiers, the investigators prepared the TCRbeta library. TCRdb ran MiXCR on the PCR reads and lists one entry per CDR3 protein. The sample yields about 830,000 distinct CDR3 sequences, roughly 15% seen once. This specimen was PBMCs, mostly from graft donor cells, taken 360 days after TCRalphabeta/CD19-depleted stem cell transplant. These receptors were obtained from a male patient younger than 18 who had a stem cell transplant for acute lymphoblastic leukemia, so the T cells may come from the graft donor.

The chain joins TRBV25-1 to TRBJ2-2; TRBD1 matches at 9 bases. Per the germline V gene, CDR1 is MGHDK and CDR2 is SYGVNS. The CDR3 has 15 amino acids. Trimming cost V 6 bases and J 4 bases; bases outside gene matches: 6. The CDR3 reads CASSNTGGPTGELFF. The CDR3 coding sequence is TGTGCCAGCAGCAATACAGGGGGCCCCACCGGGGAGCTGTTTTTT.

This clonotype has just a few counts. The rearrangement uses TRBV12-5 and TRBJ2-7; possible D gene TRBD2, 5 bases. The CDR3 has 14 residues. The V gene lost 6 bases and the J gene lost 6 bases, with 18 bases spanning the gap. From germline, CDR1 is LGHNT and CDR2 FRNRAP. CDR3 residues: CASGLRGEIFEQYF. As DNA, the CDR3 is TGTGCTAGTGGCCTCCGGGGAGAAATATTCGAGCAGTACTTC.

This clonotype was seen ten or more times. J is TRBJ2-7 and V is TRBV18, with TRBD1 identical over 9 bases. Losses at the gene ends were 8 bases for V and 0 bases for J; bases not matched to a gene: 8. Germline V gene data show CDR1 as KGHSH and CDR2 as LQKENI. The CDR3 is made up of 15 amino acids. The CDR3 spells CASSPPGQGSYEQYF. In nucleotides, the CDR3 is TGTGCCAGCAGCCCCCCGGGACAGGGCTCCTACGAGCAGTACTTC.

This clonotype was detected a few times. This chain uses TRBV20-1 with TRBJ2-1, with TRBD2 as a possible D gene (6 bases). Germline V lookup: CDR1 DFQATT, CDR2 SNEGSKA (reference sequence). Trimming took off 0 bases at V and 2 bases at J, with 11 bases between the two ends. The CDR3 loop spans 15 amino acids. The CDR3 here is CSARDGGSPYNEQFF. The CDR3 DNA reads as TGCAGTGCTAGAGATGGGGGGTCCCCCTACAATGAGCAGTTCTTC.

The genes are TRBV4-1 and TRBJ1-1, with D unresolved. The CDR3 length is 15 residues. The V and J ends lost 0 bases and 0 bases respectively, with 8 bases between them. Per germline, CDR1 MGHRA and CDR2 YSYEKL. Written as DNA, the CDR3 is TGCGCCAGCAGCCAAGACTCATTTATGAACACTGAAGCTTTCTTT. Protein: CASSQDSFMNTEAFF.

As regards this clonotype: This may arise from a read error, as a much more abundant clone is one base away. The V and J genes are TRBV29-1 and TRBJ2-5, with D perhaps matching TRBD1 or TRBD2 (5 bases each). Germline V lookup: CDR1 SQVTM, CDR2 ANQGSEA. This CDR3 contains 12 residues. The CDR3, as DNA: TGCAGAGTCTCCGGGACGGAAGAGACCCAGTACTTC. As protein: CRVSGTEETQYF.

This rearrangement joins TRBV4-2 to TRBJ2-7; possibly TRBD2 for D (5 bases). V was shortened by 0 bases and J by 4 bases, with 10 bases between the two germline ends. CDR1 and CDR2 from the germline V gene are LGHNA and YNFKEQ. CDR3 length: 14 residues. The CDR3, as DNA: TGTGCCAGCAGCCAAGAAGGAGGTTGGTACGAGCAGTACTTC. Protein product: CASSQEGGWYEQYF.

This clonotype appeared a few times. The chain links TRBV3-1 to TRBJ2-7; tentative D call: TRBD2 (6 bases). The CDR3 consists of 17 residues. Per germline, CDR1 LGHDT and CDR2 YNNKEL (reference sequence). V was clipped by 0 bases and J by 4 bases, with 19 bases between them. CDR3 protein: CASSQDWIGGRVYEQYF. The CDR3 region has the DNA TGTGCCAGCAGCCAAGATTGGATCGGAGGGCGGGTATACGAGCAGTACTTC.

This clonotype appeared a few times. V and J are TRBV28 and TRBJ1-2; weak D call: TRBD1 (5 bases). Trimming removed 3 bases from V and 4 bases from J, with 9 bases in between. This CDR3 is 13 amino acids long. Germline V CDR1 and CDR2: MDHEN, SYDVKM. CDR3 region: CASSFRGSYGYTF. The CDR3 DNA reads TGTGCCAGCAGTTTCCGGGGGTCCTATGGCTACACCTTC.

The J gene is TRBJ2-2, the V gene TRBV20-1; 10 bases are shared with TRBD2. Germline V gene lookup returns CDR1 DFQATT and CDR2 SNEGSKA (reference sequence). CDR3 length: 15 residues. V was pared by 1 base and J by 5 bases, with 4 bases of the junction left unmatched. Here the CDR3 DNA reads TGCAGTGCTAGAGCTAGCGGGAGTGGAACCGGGGAGCTGTTTTTT. Its translation: CSARASGSGTGELFF.

There are many counts of this clonotype. The gene calls are TRBV29-1 and TRBJ1-4; possible D gene TRBD1, 5 bases. CDR3 length: 13 residues. The germline gives CDR1 SQVTM, CDR2 ANQGSEA. Trimming removed 7 bases at V and 0 bases at J, with 9 bases between. CDR3 residues: CSGSGATNEKLFF. CDR3 DNA: TGCAGCGGCTCGGGGGCAACTAATGAAAAACTGTTTTTT.

The chain carries TRBV4-2 and TRBJ2-1, with D uncertain. V lost 0 bases and J 2 bases, leaving 8 bases between the germline ends. From germline, CDR1 is LGHNA and CDR2 YNFKEQ. This CDR3 has 15 residues. The CDR3 sequence is CASSQETGAYNEQFF. The CDR3 DNA follows: TGTGCCAGCAGCCAAGAGACTGGCGCCTACAATGAGCAGTTCTTC.

The table lists this clonotype with many counts. This rearrangement joins TRBV20-1 to TRBJ2-1; TRBD2 agrees at 7 bases. Germline assignment: CDR1 DFQATT and CDR2 SNEGSKA (reference sequence). The CDR3 runs to 15 residues. Trimming took 0 bases from V and 10 from J; bases not matched to a gene: 12. CDR3 coding DNA: TGCAGTGCTAGAGATTATCAAGGCCTAGCGGAGGAGCAGTTCTTC. Its protein is CSARDYQGLAEEQFF.

The J gene is TRBJ2-7, the V gene TRBV5-1; D unresolved. The CDR3 is 14 amino acids. Germline V gives CDR1 SGHRS, CDR2 YFSETQ. Trimming left V 3 bases short and J 2 bases short, with 12 bases between. The chain's CDR3 is CASSSIRVPYEQYF. For the CDR3, the DNA is TGCGCCAGCAGCTCTATTAGGGTCCCCTACGAGCAGTACTTC.

This clonotype was counted only a few times. A much more abundant neighbour one base away suggests this may be a read error. The chain couples TRBV12-3 or TRBV12-4 to TRBJ2-7; D remains unclear. CDR3 size: 11 residues. Trimming removed 4 bases from V and 2 bases from J, with 3 bases in between. The CDR3 nucleotides are TGTGCCAGCAGTTGCCCCTACGAGCAGTACTTC. Translated: CASSCPYEQYF.

The sample holds many counts of this clonotype. V is TRBV27 and J is TRBJ2-7; TRBD2 aligns across 13 bases. Germline V gene lookup returns CDR1 MNHEY and CDR2 SMNVEV (reference sequence). The CDR3 has 17 amino acids. J lost 3 bases, V lost 1 base, and 6 bases had no gene match. CDR3 protein: CASSLFQGLAGRYEQYF. CDR3 in DNA: TGTGCCAGCAGTTTATTCCAGGGACTAGCGGGACGCTACGAGCAGTACTTC.

Of note for this clonotype: One end of the junction varies from germline; a read error may be responsible. This chain connects TRBV5-1 to TRBJ1-2, with a weak D call TRBD1 (5 bases). CDR1 is SGHRS, CDR2 YFSETQ, per germline. This CDR3 comprises 14 residues. The CDR3 region is CASSLAGTSYGYTF. As DNA, the CDR3 is TGTGCCAGCAGTTTGGCAGGGACTTCCTATGGCTACACCTTC.

The chain couples TRBV5-1 to TRBJ2-3; 13 nucleotides align to TRBD2. Unmatched junction bases numbered 8, after V lost 0 bases and J lost 1 base. CDR1 is SGHRS and CDR2 is YFSETQ in the germline V gene. This CDR3 has 19 amino acids. The chain's CDR3 is CASSLDPGLAGVGTDTQYF. The CDR3 nucleotides are TGCGCCAGCAGCTTGGACCCTGGACTAGCGGGAGTGGGCACAGATACGCAGTATTTT.